These 5 T cell receptor beta chains were all obtained from the same sample, sequenced in a study of shared clonotypes between healthy human individuals. As defined, naive CD8 cells were CD45RO-negative and positively selected for CCR7, with terminally differentiated effector memory CD45RA+ cells excluded. The protocol was immunoSEQ multiplex PCR, while the TCRdb copy is restricted to in-frame clones and leaves out a portion. The table shows hundreds of thousands of clones, with 80% to 95% occurring only once. Sequencing was carried out using naive CD8+ T cells sorted from blood. The receptor source for this set is a young man in good health.

This clone has just one count. V is TRBV4-3 and J is TRBJ1-5, with D perhaps TRBD1 (5 bases). The CDR3 covers 15 residues. Trimming stripped 0 bases from V and 2 bases from J, with 8 bases between. CDR1 and CDR2 (germline): LGHNA, YSLEER. The CDR3 DNA reads as TGCGCCAGCAGCCAAGATTGGGGGGGCAATCAGCCCCAGCATTTT. It specifies CASSQDWGGNQPQHF.

The genes are TRBV2 and TRBJ1-1; possible D gene TRBD1, 6 bases. The germline gives CDR1 SNHLY, CDR2 FYNNEI. CDR3 size: 14 residues. With 8 bases removed from V and 0 bases from J, the gap between germline ends came to 13 bases. CDR3 sequence reads: CASSGADMNTEAFF. The CDR3, as DNA: TGTGCCAGCTCGGGGGCAGACATGAACACTGAAGCTTTCTTT.

This sequence joins TRBV5-4 and TRBJ2-7; 7 bases align to TRBD1. J lost 2 bases, V lost 3 bases, and 5 bases had no gene match. The CDR3 runs to 14 residues. Per the germline V gene, CDR1 is SGHNT and CDR2 is YYREEE (reference sequence). The CDR3 DNA sequence: TGTGCCAGCAGCTCAGGACAGGCCCCCTACGAGCAGTACTTC. This gives the protein CASSSGQAPYEQYF.

The chain employs TRBV7-2 and TRBJ2-1; 12 nucleotides match TRBD2. The CDR3 runs 16 residues. CDR1 and CDR2 (germline): SGHTA, FQGNSA. V lost 3 bases and J lost 9; bases outside the gene matches: 9. The CDR3 loop is CASSFRTSGALGEQFF. The CDR3 region has the DNA TGTGCCAGCAGCTTTCGGACTAGCGGGGCCTTGGGTGAGCAGTTCTTC.

This rearrangement joins TRBV7-9 to TRBJ1-4; D is ambiguous. The germline V gene encodes CDR1 SEHNR and CDR2 FQNEAQ (reference sequence). Deletions cut 1 base from V and 2 bases from J, with 11 bases between. The CDR3 contains 16 residues. DNA for the CDR3: TGTGCCAGCAGCTTAGGAGCCGGTGGTACTAATGAAAAACTGTTTTTT. Protein: CASSLGAGGTNEKLFF.